Listed below are T cell receptor beta chains from one sample, sequenced in a study of blood T cell repertoires in COVID-19. Method: immunoSEQ multiplex PCR; TCRdb's copy keeps in-frame clones and lacks some. The table lists about 210,000 clones, roughly 84% of them singletons, with around 7% in the top ten. The material sequenced was PBMCs or T cells enriched from blood (not recorded which). Source of these receptors: a man aged 25 to 40 in a cohort exposed to, infected with or recovered from COVID-19 (not recorded which). The CDR3 runs from the conserved cysteine through the conserved F or W. D genes are given only for firm matches. Rows give clone size only sometimes, using once, few, many, or a class for an expanded clone.

v_gene,j_gene,abundance,d_gene,CDR3nt,CDR3aa
TRBV27,TRBJ1-2,.,TRBD1,TGTGCCAGCGGGGGGTCGACAGGGAGACATGGCTACACCTTC,CASGGSTGRHGYTF
TRBV27,TRBJ2-7,.,.,TGTGCCAGCAGTCTCTACCGGGACTCCTCCTACGAGCAGTACTTC,CASSLYRDSSYEQYF
TRBV7-6,TRBJ2-7,.,.,TGTGCCAGCAGCTTAGGACAGTCCCTCTACGAGCAGTACTTC,CASSLGQSLYEQYF
TRBV7-9,TRBJ2-1,.,TRBD2,TGTGCCAGCAGCTTAGGGTCACTAGCGGCCAATGAGCAGTTCTTC,CASSLGSLAANEQFF
TRBV27,TRBJ2-7,once,.,TGTGCCAGCAGCCCCAACTACAAGATCCCCTCCTACGAGCAGTACTTC,CASSPNYKIPSYEQYF
TRBV27,TRBJ2-7,.,TRBD2,TGTGCCAGCAGTCCGGGGGGGGCCTCCGAGCAGTACTTC,CASSPGGASEQYF
TRBV3-1/TRBV3-2,TRBJ2-7,few,.,TGTGCCAGCAGCCAAGGGGGGCGGGACGAGCAGTACTTC,CASSQGGRDEQYF
TRBV29-1,TRBJ1-1,.,.,TGCAGCGTGAATGACAGATCGAACACTGAAGCTTTCTTT,CSVNDRSNTEAFF
TRBV28,TRBJ2-5,.,.,TGTGCCAGCAGTTTATTGGTAGTCCAAGAGACCCAGTACTTC,CASSLLVVQETQYF
TRBV7-2,TRBJ2-1,.,.,TGTGCCAGCAGCTTAACTAGCAGTGACAATGAGCAGTTCTTC,CASSLTSSDNEQFF
TRBV6-1,TRBJ1-2,.,TRBD1,TGTGCCAGCAGTGAACTGGTCGCAGGGGGCTATGGCTACACCTTC,CASSELVAGGYGYTF
TRBV3-1/TRBV3-2,TRBJ2-1,.,TRBD2,TGTGCCAGCAGCCAAGCCCCATTCTCTAGCGGACCAAACAATGAGCAGTTCTTC,CASSQAPFSSGPNNEQFF
TRBV7-9,TRBJ1-1,.,TRBD1,TGTGCCAGCAGCTTAGTGGGGGCGGGACAGGTGAACACTGAAGCTTTCTTT,CASSLVGAGQVNTEAFF
TRBV4-2,TRBJ2-3,.,.,TGTGCCAGCAGCCAAGATGGGTTCAGAGGGGGGGAGAGGTTTAGCACAGATACGCAGTATTTT,CASSQDGFRGGERFSTDTQYF
TRBV4-1,TRBJ2-7,.,TRBD1,TGCGCCAGCAGCCAAGAGACAGGGGGCGGGTACGAGCAGTACTTC,CASSQETGGGYEQYF
TRBV18,TRBJ2-7,.,.,TGTGCCAGCTCACCGAGGGCCGGCTCCTACGAGCAGTACTTC,CASSPRAGSYEQYF
TRBV7-2,TRBJ1-2,few,.,TGTGCCAGCAGCCCCCTCAGGGGCTACACCTTC,CASSPLRGYTF
TRBV28,TRBJ2-1,.,TRBD2,TGTGCCAGCAGCCCCGGAGGGGGACGACTAGCGGGAGCGGATGAGCAGTTCTTC,CASSPGGGRLAGADEQFF
TRBV5-1,TRBJ1-2,.,TRBD1,TGCGCCAGCAGCTTGGTGGGGGACAGTTTTAACTATGGCTACACCTTC,CASSLVGDSFNYGYTF
TRBV11-2,TRBJ1-4,.,TRBD1,TGTGCCAGCAGCTTAATGGGACAGGGGAGGAGGATTGAAAAACTGTTTTTT,CASSLMGQGRRIEKLFF
TRBV15,TRBJ2-1,.,.,TGTGCCACCAGCAGCCTACTAGCAAGAGAGCAGTTCTTC,CATSSLLAREQFF
TRBV2,TRBJ2-5,.,TRBD2,TGTGCCAGCAGTGGTCTAGCGGGGATCCAAGAGACCCAGTACTTC,CASSGLAGIQETQYF
TRBV4-3,TRBJ2-2,.,TRBD1,TGCGCCAGCAGCCAGATGGACAGGGATAGTAGCGGGGAGCTGTTTTTT,CASSQMDRDSSGELFF
TRBV5-4,TRBJ1-2,.,TRBD1,TGTGCCAGCAGCTCGGGACAGCAGTGGGGCTATGGCTACACCTTC,CASSSGQQWGYGYTF
TRBV5-6,TRBJ1-1,.,.,TGTGCCAGCAGCTTGAGGCGGGGGCACACTGAAGCTTTCTTT,CASSLRRGHTEAFF
TRBV27,TRBJ2-7,.,TRBD1,TGTGCCAGCCGGACAGGGATGGACTACGAGCAGTACTTC,CASRTGMDYEQYF
TRBV5-1,TRBJ1-2,.,.,TGCGCCAGCAGCTTCGGACAGGGCTACACCTTC,CASSFGQGYTF
TRBV27,TRBJ2-2,.,TRBD2,TGTGCCAGCAGTTCACAATATGGGGGGGCCGGGGAGCTGTTTTTT,CASSSQYGGAGELFF
TRBV18,TRBJ2-1,.,.,TGTGCCAGCTCACCTAGGAGCGGTAAGCTAATAACCCACAATGAGCAGTTCTTC,CASSPRSGKLITHNEQFF
TRBV28,TRBJ2-7,.,.,TGTGCCAGCAGTTTATCAGGACTCCTCTACGAGCAGTACTTC,CASSLSGLLYEQYF
TRBV3-1/TRBV3-2,TRBJ2-2,once,TRBD2,TGTGCCAGCAGCCCGTGGGGACTAGCGGGAGGGAAAAATAACACCGGGGAGCTGTTTTTT,CASSPWGLAGGKNNTGELFF
TRBV27,TRBJ2-7,once,TRBD1,TGTGCCAGCAGCAGGACAGGGCCCCACGAGCAGTACTTC,CASSRTGPHEQYF
TRBV6-5,TRBJ1-1,.,.,TGTGCCAGCAGACACGCAAACGCTGAAGCTTTCTTT,CASRHANAEAFF
TRBV28,TRBJ2-7,.,TRBD2,TGTGCCAGCAGGTCCAACTGGGGGGGCTACGAGCAGTACTTC,CASRSNWGGYEQYF
TRBV28,TRBJ1-1,.,.,TGTGCCAGCAGTTTGGGCGGGACGAACACTGAAGCTTTCTTT,CASSLGGTNTEAFF
TRBV28,TRBJ2-3,.,TRBD2,TGTGCCAGCAGTTCCCCCCCTATAGCGGGAGGGCTCACAGATACGCAGTATTTT,CASSSPPIAGGLTDTQYF
TRBV12-3/TRBV12-4,TRBJ1-1,.,.,TGTGCCAGCACTTCCCTGAACACTGAAGCTTTCTTT,CASTSLNTEAFF
TRBV6-5,TRBJ1-3,.,.,TGTGCCAGCAGTTACCGCTCGACTCTATCTGGAAACACCATATATTTT,CASSYRSTLSGNTIYF
TRBV9,TRBJ2-1,.,TRBD2,TGTGCCAGCAGCGTAGGGTGGTCAACGGGAGGAGTGAATGAGCAGTTCTTC,CASSVGWSTGGVNEQFF
TRBV11-2,TRBJ2-3,.,TRBD2,TGTGCCAGCAGCTCCGGGACTAGCCTCCCGCCTTTAACAGATACGCAGTATTTT,CASSSGTSLPPLTDTQYF
TRBV2,TRBJ2-1,few,TRBD2,TGTGCCAGCAGTGAAGCTGGACTAGCGGGAGGGCCAAAAATATCGCGGGTCTACAATGAGCAGTTCTTC,CASSEAGLAGGPKISRVYNEQFF
TRBV6-2/TRBV6-3,TRBJ2-3,.,.,TGTGCCAGCAGTTACTCGACTGGCTCCGATACGCAGTATTTT,CASSYSTGSDTQYF
TRBV5-1,TRBJ2-5,.,.,TGCGCCAGCAGCTCAGGACAGTACCAAGAGACCCAGTACTTC,CASSSGQYQETQYF
TRBV19,TRBJ2-3,.,TRBD2,TGTGCCAGTAGTCTAAGAAAGACTAGCGGGAGCACAGATACGCAGTATTTT,CASSLRKTSGSTDTQYF
TRBV5-1,TRBJ2-5,.,TRBD2,TGCGCCAGCAGCTTGGTGGCGGGGGTAGAGACCCAGTACTTC,CASSLVAGVETQYF
TRBV2,TRBJ2-1,.,.,TGTGCAGGGCAGGGGTGGCACAATGAGCAGTTCTTC,CAGQGWHNEQFF
TRBV27,TRBJ2-5,.,.,TGTGCCAGTTCCCGACAGTTCCTCGAGACCCAGTACTTC,CASSRQFLETQYF
TRBV27,TRBJ1-2,few,TRBD1,TGTGCCAGCAGTTTTCACACCGGACAGGCATACTATGGCTACACCTTC,CASSFHTGQAYYGYTF
TRBV7-2,TRBJ1-2,.,.,TGTGCCAGCAGCTTAGCGAAGCGGCCCACTAACTATGGCTACACCTTC,CASSLAKRPTNYGYTF
TRBV15,TRBJ1-5,.,TRBD1,TGTGCCACCAGCACCGACAGGGGGCCTCAGCCCCAGCATTTT,CATSTDRGPQPQHF
TRBV7-9,TRBJ2-7,.,.,TGTGCCAGCAGCTTAGCCCCTTTCGAGCAGTACTTC,CASSLAPFEQYF
TRBV2,TRBJ1-2,.,TRBD1,TGTGCCAGCAGCGCACAACAATCCGGGACAGGGAAAGGCTACACCTTC,CASSAQQSGTGKGYTF
TRBV19,TRBJ1-1,.,.,TGTGCCAGTATTGCGGCAGGGTTGCTTGGAAACACTGAAGCTTTCTTT,CASIAAGLLGNTEAFF
TRBV19,TRBJ2-5,.,TRBD1,TGTGCCAGTAGTAGGTCCAGGGGGCAAGAGACCCAGTACTTC,CASSRSRGQETQYF
TRBV9,TRBJ1-4,.,TRBD1,TGTGCCAGCAGCCCCGACAGGGGAAGGAATGAAAAACTGTTTTTT,CASSPDRGRNEKLFF